This T cell receptor (beta chain) was profiled in a study of shared clonotypes between healthy human individuals. As concerns this clone: Its antigen is still unknown.

Naive CD4+ cells were CD45RA-selected; the remaining cells were memory. The length of the CDR3 is 14 residues. V lost 5 bases, J lost 3 bases, and 5 bases stayed unmatched. Germline CDR1 is SEHNR and CDR2 is FQNEAQ (reference sequence). General study results and limits: Having only a few donors restricted how much genetic and exposure-history diversity was captured.

Every subset's genomic DNA went evenly onto several immunoSEQ plates. Profiled with immunoSEQ multiplex PCR; TCRdb holds only in-frame clones, not every one. The sample lists some 790,000 clones, 72% occurring once. The clonotype comes from a woman aged 25 to 45 in good health. The chain employs TRBV7-9 and TRBJ2-7; the match to TRBD2 covers 9 bases. Sequencing used memory CD4+ T cells sorted from blood. The subset here: CD45RA-negative fraction. The DNA of the CDR3 is TGTGCCAGCAGCCGATCAGCGGGAGGCTACGAGCAGTACTTC. Translating gives CASSRSAGGYEQYF.